This T cell receptor beta chain was found in a study of regulatory T cells in long-lasting Graves disease (dated by TCRdb to the early 2020s). With respect to the entire study: In the newly diagnosed Graves' disease group, patients had been taking antithyroid drugs for less than 3 months. Patients with persistent Graves' disease were compared with patients with newly diagnosed Graves' disease using TCR sequencing and RNA sequencing of peripheral blood. A total of roughly 33 samples underwent TCR sequencing: about 13 from persistent and about 20 from newly diagnosed Graves' disease patients. The study was conducted in China and was registered as a clinical trial.

The sample's time point, from its label and the paper: newly diagnosed GD, antithyroid drugs for less than 3 months. RNA was extracted from PBMCs in TRIzol for both TCR sequencing and RNA sequencing. Graves' disease was diagnosed according to American Thyroid Association guidelines. Patients for the study were recruited at an endocrinology department in Xi'an, China. Each patient gave approximately 10 milliliters of peripheral blood, collected in an EDTA anticoagulant tube. Ficoll Paque Plus density gradient separation was used to isolate PBMCs, and no further T cell sorting was done. RNA quality was checked with an Agilent 2100 Bioanalyzer and agarose gel, and concentration with a NanoDrop 2000. V ends up 8 bases short and J 4 bases short, with an unmatched junction base count of 8. CDR1 and CDR2, looked up from the germline V gene, are SGHTA and FQGNSA. The CDR3, cysteine through phenylalanine, is 14 amino acids long. CDR3 DNA is the only sequence kept; it has 42 bases, read in frame from the first base.

Paper-wide results and their limitations: Persistent disease showed preferential use of TRBV28, TRBJ1-2 and TRBJ2-5, whereas newly diagnosed disease favored TRBV20-1 and TRBJ2-1. The small sample size was acknowledged by the authors as a limitation that may reduce accuracy. Sequencing and analysis were limited to the TCR beta chain. Patients with persistent disease shared more public clonotypes (around 2,500) than newly diagnosed patients did (around 1,000). Only peripheral blood was studied, because thyroid tissue, the primary lesion, was inaccessible. Persistent Graves' disease patients showed lower TCR Shannon entropy and fewer highly expanded clones than newly diagnosed patients, suggesting clonal expansion.

A remark on this clonotype: No antigen is known for it. A read error may explain this, as a much larger clone is one base away.

Receptor amplification or capture employed multiplex PCR. The run used an Illumina HiSeq 4000. To build TCR beta libraries, CDR3 regions were amplified by Arm-PCR using iRepertoire HTBI primers. PCR products were gel purified before sequencing. Turning to the authors' computational methods: Gene usage analysis of CDR3 amino acid clonotypes used the approximately 62 TRBV and 12 to 15 TRBJ segments found across samples. COPE and FqMerger were used to merge filtered high-quality paired reads into contigs. BLAST was used to align contigs to IMGT TRBV, TRBD and TRBJ reference genes, with CDR3 defined following IMGT. Any clonotype with a frequency above 0.1% was classified as a highly expanded clone. Shannon entropy was used to measure repertoire diversity, and the Gini coefficient was used to measure V-J evenness. Public clonotypes were defined as clonotypes shared by more than one individual. The raw public reads went through TCRdb reprocessing: fastp at Q25, MiXCR clone calling, in-frame beta chains kept. When rows share a CDR3 protein, they turn into one entry using the most common DNA and genes. In this record, the V and J calls reflect TCRdb's handling and not the investigators' own analysis. The sample table lists about 400,000 distinct CDR3 sequences, 15% of them with a count of one. The ten largest make up about 8.2% of the sample.

The same sample was also studied in work on T cells in Graves' hyperthyroidism and ophthalmopathy. As described in the second report: A patient counted as having stable Graves' hyperthyroidism if no progression to ophthalmopathy occurred over 18 months of follow-up. Hyperthyroidism patients were newly diagnosed, had a disease duration of under 2 months, and were aged 18 to 65 years. Exclusion was applied to patients with uncontrolled infections, other autoimmune diseases, pregnancy or lactation. Diagnoses were established on the basis of clinical symptoms, serum thyroxine and TRAb, thyroid ultrasound, and orbital computed tomography. The TCR CDR3 was subjected to a first round of RT-PCR using the HTBI primer set and the Qiagen OneStep RT-PCR kit. Most expanded thyroid clonotypes (frequency above 0.001) were also detected in blood, suggesting blood repertoires may reflect thyroid immune responses. A 13 V-J signature model separated ophthalmopathy from stable hyperthyroidism, with approximately 86% sensitivity and 81% to 82% specificity in cross-validation and 80%/75% in testing. In validation, progression to ophthalmopathy was predicted by the model with about 70% sensitivity and under 85% specificity, a median of roughly 6 months before onset. TCR V-J signatures able to tell the groups apart were searched for in a discovery cohort of around 95 patients, of whom roughly 42 had Graves' ophthalmopathy and around 57 had stable Graves' hyperthyroidism. An independent validation cohort of 18 to 20 hyperthyroidism patients and 17 patients who later progressed to ophthalmopathy tested prospective prediction of ophthalmopathy. The roughly 91 discovery patients were randomly divided into training and test sets at a 7:3 ratio. The study also compared thyroid tissue and blood T-cell repertoires from 5 to 7 Graves' hyperthyroidism patients. After sampling, hyperthyroidism patients received methimazole starting at 30 mg daily, and ophthalmopathy patients received high-dose intravenous methylprednisolone. Libraries were constructed in a second round of multiplex PCR, after which size selection and purification were performed. The libraries were sequenced on an Illumina HiSeq2000 using paired-end 100 bp reads. SOAPnuke was used to process the raw data, with reads discarded if the reads contained adapters or uncalled bases, had a mean Phred below 15, or lacked an exact constant-primer or identifier match. High-quality paired reads were merged using COPE v1.2.5, and each unique nucleotide sequence was defined as a clonotype. Clonotypes were aligned to IMGT TRBV, TRBD and TRBJ reference segments using MiTCR v1.1. Analysis was restricted to V-J combinations with a frequency above 0.0001, which covered approximately 99% of repertoires. The TCS score was defined as the ratio of F50 (clonal expansion) to E x V (chaos), calculated using BLOSUM62-based TCRdist between CDR3 peptides within each V-J. Welch's t-statistics and random forest reduced around 510 V-J features to 10 to 15, which were used in a naive Bayes classifier (R e1071). No statistical method was used to set the sample size in advance, and investigators knew the group allocation. The paper reports TCR Vbeta CDR3 sequencing of more than 120 peripheral blood samples: some 44 ophthalmopathy, fewer than 80 hyperthyroidism and approximately 17 progressor patients.

Sequences were derived from peripheral blood mononuclear cells (PBMCs), sampled at new diagnosis, from a patient treated with antithyroid drugs. The receptor chain draws on TRBV7-2 and TRBJ2-5, with 9 central nucleotides matching TRBD1. The TCR was taken from a woman in her forties with Graves disease. Donor details come from another sample of the same person, matched by shared clones. The DNA sequence is given as TGTGCCAGCGGCGGACAGGGGTTGGGAGAGACCCAGTACTTC. Its product reads: CASGGQGLGETQYF.